One sample yielded the 21 T cell receptor beta chains listed below, sequenced in a study of OX40 agonist ivuxolimab in advanced cancers. Generated by immunoSEQ multiplex PCR, the TCRdb table keeps only in-frame clones and is missing some. The sample consists of tens of thousands of clones, roughly 88% of them appearing once. This specimen consisted of CD4+ or CD8+ T cells sorted from blood, obtained in a trial of the OX40 agonist ivuxolimab. The receptors derive from an adult with an advanced solid tumor such as melanoma, head and neck, liver or kidney cancer.

CDR3 nucleotides: TGTGCCAGCAGCTATAGCGGGACTAGCTCCTACAATGAGCAGTTCTTC. Residues: CASSYSGTSSYNEQFF. V gene TRBV28 combines with J gene TRBJ2-1, with 8 nucleotides matching TRBD2. Trimming at V came to 6 bases and at J to 0 bases, leaving 7 bases not matched to a gene. Germline CDR1 and CDR2: MDHEN and SYDVKM. This CDR3 spans 16 amino acids. Drawing the rest from reference TRBV28 and TRBJ2-1, the complete variable domain is DVKVTQSSRYLVKRTGEKVFLECVQDMDHENMFWYRQDPGLGLRLIYFSYDVKMKEKGDIPEGYSVSREKKERFSLILESASTNQTSMYLCASSYSGTSSYNEQFFGPGTRLTVL.

The genes are TRBV5-4 and TRBJ2-1, with TRBD1 matching 7 bases. With V trimmed by 4 bases and J by 4 bases, 11 bases remained unmatched. Germline V gene data show CDR1 as SGHNT and CDR2 as YYREEE (reference sequence). The CDR3 has 16 amino acids. CDR3 protein: CASSPKDRLSYNEQFF. The DNA for the CDR3 is TGTGCCAGCAGCCCGAAGGACAGGCTGAGTTACAATGAGCAGTTCTTC.

The chain is built from TRBV4-2 and TRBJ2-7; tentatively, D is TRBD2 (6 bases). CDR1 and CDR2 (germline): LGHNA, YNFKEQ. The CDR3 is 16 amino acids. V was shortened by 0 bases and J by 2 bases, with 14 bases between the two germline ends. The chain's CDR3 is CASSQEGSGLTYEQYF. CDR3 nucleotides: TGTGCCAGCAGCCAAGAGGGAAGCGGGCTTACCTACGAGCAGTACTTC.

Note on this clone: The junction does not match germline at one end; this may be a read error. The chain combines TRBV7-7 with TRBJ2-1; D not certain. The CDR3 has 13 residues. Looked up from germline, CDR1 is SSHAT and CDR2 is FNYEAQ (reference sequence). CDR3 in DNA: TGTGCTAGCAGCTTGGTACTGGGCAATGAGCAGTTCTTC. It yields the protein CASSLVLGNEQFF.

This rearrangement joins TRBV30 to TRBJ1-1; 8 bases are a match to TRBD1. The CDR3 contains 13 residues. The germline V gene encodes CDR1 GTSNPN and CDR2 SVGIG (reference sequence). Trimming removed 8 bases from V and 4 bases from J; junction bases left unmatched: 9. CDR3 in DNA: TGTGCCGGACAGGGTAAGATGGTCACTGAAGCTTTCTTT. It codes for CAGQGKMVTEAFF. Using reference TRBV30 and TRBJ1-1 for the parts outside the CDR3, the full variable domain is SQTIHQWPATLVQPVGSPLSLECTVEGTSNPNLYWYRQAAGRGLQLLFYSVGIGQISSEVPQNLSASRPQDRQFILSSKKLLLSDSGFYLCAGQGKMVTEAFFGQGTRLTVV.

This clone was observed a handful of times. This rearrangement joins TRBV15 to TRBJ2-7; TRBD2 aligns across 8 bases. CDR3 length: 13 amino acids. J lost 5 bases, V lost 5 bases, and 5 bases had no gene match. The germline V gene encodes CDR1 LNHNV and CDR2 YYDKDF (reference sequence). The CDR3 spells CATSPNGGDEQYF. CDR3 in DNA: TGTGCCACCAGCCCGAACGGGGGGGACGAGCAGTACTTC.

The V call is TRBV7-3, the J call TRBJ2-1, with 8 bases lining up with TRBD1. With 4 bases clipped from V and 5 bases from J, the junction kept 1 base outside the gene matches. The CDR3 has 13 residues. Germline values: CDR1 SGHTA, CDR2 FQGTGA. CDR3 DNA sequence: TGTGCCAGCAGCTCGGACAGGGACAATGAGCAGTTCTTC. Residues: CASSSDRDNEQFF.

Only a few counts were recorded for this clone. V gene TRBV2 combines with J gene TRBJ1-1; possible D gene TRBD1, 5 bases. Germline V lookup: CDR1 SNHLY, CDR2 FYNNEI. The CDR3 length is 15 residues. V was clipped by 1 base and J by 12 bases, with 21 bases between them. CDR3 protein: CASSEGIFGHDNTFF. CDR3 sequence (DNA): TGTGCCAGCAGTGAAGGGATCTTCGGACACGATAACACTTTCTTT.

This chain links TRBV20-1 with TRBJ2-7, with no clear D. Germline CDR1 and CDR2: DFQATT and SNEGSKA (reference sequence). V was pared by 1 base and J by 7 bases, with 8 bases between. The CDR3 length is 11 residues. The CDR3 DNA reads TGCAGTGCTAGAGGGGTGCTAGAGCAGTACTTC. It is translated as CSARGVLEQYF.

This chain joins TRBV5-1 and TRBJ1-5, with D uncertain. Germline loops: CDR1 SGHRS, CDR2 YFSETQ. The CDR3 is made up of 15 amino acids. The V end lost 4 bases, the J end lost 0 bases, and 11 bases lay between the germline ends. CDR3 loop: CASSPDGNSNQPQHF. CDR3 bases: TGCGCCAGCAGCCCGGACGGCAATAGCAATCAGCCCCAGCATTTT.

The genes are TRBV5-8 and TRBJ2-6; a possible D gene is TRBD1 (6 bases). V was shortened by 4 bases and J by 3 bases, with 17 bases between the two germline ends. The CDR3 runs to 17 residues. The germline V gene encodes CDR1 SGHTS and CDR2 YDEGEE. This CDR3 reads CASSPQGRGGGANVLTF. The CDR3 DNA is TGTGCCAGCAGCCCTCAAGGTAGAGGGGGTGGGGCCAACGTCCTGACTTTC.

V and J are TRBV6-1 and TRBJ2-3; the D is unclear. This CDR3 comprises 15 residues. Trimming stripped 4 bases from V and 7 bases from J, with 18 bases between. Germline loops: CDR1 MNHNS, CDR2 SASEGT. CDR3 sequence reads: CASSVLGTQTNTQYF. The CDR3 bases are TGTGCCAGCAGTGTACTCGGAACTCAAACAAATACGCAGTATTTT.

This sequence joins TRBV6-5 and TRBJ2-1; 12 positions match TRBD2. The germline CDR1 and CDR2 sequences are MNHEY and SVGAGI. V was pared by 6 bases and J by 7 bases, with 4 bases of the junction left unmatched. The CDR3 is 14 amino acids. CDR3 region: CASRAGTSGNEQFF. The CDR3 coding sequence is TGTGCCAGCAGGGCCGGGACTAGCGGGAATGAGCAGTTCTTC.

This chain uses TRBV5-1 with TRBJ2-7; possible D gene TRBD1, 6 bases. Germline assignment: CDR1 SGHRS and CDR2 YFSETQ. There are 15 residues in the CDR3. V was pared by 0 bases and J by 3 bases, with 13 bases between. Here the CDR3 DNA reads TGCGCCAGCAGCTTGGACCGGGACAAATTCTACGAGCAGTACTTC. It yields the protein CASSLDRDKFYEQYF.

The chain employs TRBV6-5 and TRBJ1-2; D possibly corresponds to TRBD1 (6 bases). This CDR3 contains 14 residues. The V and J ends lost 8 bases and 5 bases respectively, with 18 bases between them. The germline V gene encodes CDR1 MNHEY and CDR2 SVGAGI. In DNA, the CDR3 is TGTGCCAGCGCCCGATCAGGGGACTCGTATGGCTACACCTTC. Its protein is CASARSGDSYGYTF.

The genes are TRBV30 and TRBJ2-7; D not resolved. In germline, CDR1 is GTSNPN, CDR2 SVGIG (reference sequence). V lost 2 bases and J 1 base, leaving 6 bases between the germline ends. This CDR3 comprises 12 residues. CDR3 region: CAWSRRSYEQYF. The CDR3 DNA sequence: TGTGCCTGGAGTCGCAGATCCTACGAGCAGTACTTC.

The J gene is TRBJ2-5, the V gene TRBV27; 10 positions match TRBD2. CDR3 length equals 15 residues. Germline trimming cut 0 bases from V and 7 bases from J; bases unmatched to any gene: 5. Germline V lookup: CDR1 MNHEY, CDR2 SMNVEV (reference sequence). The CDR3 protein is CASSLSPASGRTQYF. For the CDR3, the DNA is TGTGCCAGCAGTTTATCCCCTGCTAGCGGGAGGACCCAGTACTTC.

This clone was detected only once. The J gene is TRBJ2-2, the V gene TRBV18; D unclear. The CDR3 is 15 residues long. Germline CDR1 and CDR2: KGHSH and LQKENI. V lost 4 bases to trimming and J lost 4 bases, with 13 bases between them. CDR3 nucleotide sequence: TGTGCCAGCTCACTAACCGGGCAAGCCACCGGGGAGCTGTTTTTT. Its translation is CASSLTGQATGELFF.

CDR3 DNA: TGTGCCAGCAGCCCGAGGGGGGTAGCGGGAGTAGGAGAGACCCAGTACTTC. Translation: CASSPRGVAGVGETQYF. This chain connects TRBV7-6 to TRBJ2-5; 9 nucleotides align to TRBD2. This CDR3 is built from 17 residues. Looked up from germline, CDR1 is SGHVS and CDR2 is FNYEAQ. Losses at the gene ends were 5 bases for V and 4 bases for J; bases not matched to a gene: 14.

The chain has TRBV10-3 and TRBJ1-4, with 8 bases lining up with TRBD1. The germline CDR1 and CDR2 sequences are ENHRY and SYGVKD. The CDR3 spans 14 residues. After removal of 6 bases from V and 6 bases from J, the junction contained 6 bases not matched to a gene. The CDR3 DNA is TGTGCCATCAGCGCGGGACAGGAGTATGAAAAACTGTTTTTT. Translated, it gives CAISAGQEYEKLFF.

The gene calls are TRBV19 and TRBJ2-4; TRBD2 might be the D (6 bases). Per the germline V gene, CDR1 is LNHDA and CDR2 is SQIVND (reference sequence). V was pared by 3 bases and J by 4 bases, with 16 bases between. This CDR3 contains 16 residues. The CDR3: CASSMDLIGGKNIQYF. Written as DNA, the CDR3 is TGTGCCAGTAGTATGGACCTAATTGGGGGGAAAAACATTCAGTACTTC.